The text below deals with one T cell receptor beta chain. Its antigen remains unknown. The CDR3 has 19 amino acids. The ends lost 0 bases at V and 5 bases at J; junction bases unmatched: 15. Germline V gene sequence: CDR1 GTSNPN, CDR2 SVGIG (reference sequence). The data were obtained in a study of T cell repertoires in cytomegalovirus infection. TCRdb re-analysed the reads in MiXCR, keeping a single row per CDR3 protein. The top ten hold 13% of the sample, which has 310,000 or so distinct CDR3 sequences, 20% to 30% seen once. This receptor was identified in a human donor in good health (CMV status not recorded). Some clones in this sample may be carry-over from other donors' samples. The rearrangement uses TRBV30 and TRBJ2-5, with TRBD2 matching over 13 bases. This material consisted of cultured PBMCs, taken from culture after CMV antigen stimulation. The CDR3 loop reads CAWSVRTSGRHGSGETQYF. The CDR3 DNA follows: TGTGCCTGGAGTGTCCGGACTAGCGGGAGACACGGGTCCGGCGAGACCCAGTACTTC. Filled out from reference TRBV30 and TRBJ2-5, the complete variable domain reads SQTIHQWPATLVQPVGSPLSLECTVEGTSNPNLYWYRQAAGRGLQLLFYSVGIGQISSEVPQNLSASRPQDRQFILSSKKLLLSDSGFYLCAWSVRTSGRHGSGETQYFGPGTRLLVL.